This T cell receptor (beta chain) was obtained from a study of blood T cell repertoires in COVID-19. The data were produced by immunoSEQ multiplex PCR, yet TCRdb's version contains in-frame clones alone and is incomplete. The sample includes about 92,000 clones, about 70% of them seen just once. The sample was peripheral blood. This TCR was recovered from a woman aged 60-75 years in a cohort sampled during active or convalescent COVID-19.

This CDR3 is CASTPGGGTGELFF. The CDR3 region has the DNA TGTGCCAGCACTCCCGGGGGGGGCACCGGGGAGCTGTTTTTT. The V and J genes are TRBV7-9 and TRBJ2-2; 8 bases map to TRBD2. CDR1 and CDR2 (germline): SEHNR, FQNEAQ (reference sequence). The CDR3 sequence is 14 residues long. V dropped 7 bases and J dropped 4; count of bases not matched to a gene: 5.